These 31 T cell receptor beta chains were sequenced from one sample in a study of blood T cell repertoires in COVID-19. Data came from immunoSEQ multiplex PCR; TCRdb stores just in-frame clones and leaves some out. The data show 200,000 to 250,000 clones, with roughly 80% seen just once and approximately 5% held by the top ten. The sequenced sample was peripheral blood. These TCRs come from an older woman with COVID-19, enrolled during active disease.

The V and J genes are TRBV25-1 and TRBJ2-1; TRBD2 agrees at 9 bases. The CDR3 is made up of 17 amino acids. Trimming at V came to 9 bases and at J to 0 bases, leaving 12 bases not matched to a gene. Germline assignment: CDR1 MGHDK and CDR2 SYGVNS. CDR3 residues: CASRSSSGVSSYNEQFF. DNA for the CDR3: TGTGCCAGTAGATCCTCTAGCGGGGTCAGCTCCTACAATGAGCAGTTCTTC.

The chain combines TRBV11-3 with TRBJ2-1; 8 bases are shared with TRBD1. V dropped 4 bases and J dropped 8; count of bases not matched to a gene: 7. This CDR3 comprises 14 residues. CDR1 SGHNT and CDR2 YENEEA come from the germline V gene. DNA for the CDR3: TGTGCCAGCAGCTCGCGGGACAGGATCGATGAGCAGTTCTTC. It encodes CASSSRDRIDEQFF.

The chain is built from TRBV7-2 and TRBJ2-3, with D possibly matching TRBD2 (6 bases). Germline V lookup: CDR1 SGHTA, CDR2 FQGNSA. Trimming cost V 5 bases and J 6 bases, with 18 bases left between them. This CDR3 has 15 residues. The CDR3 protein is CASSPLSGPWDTQYF. The CDR3 bases are TGTGCCAGCAGCCCCCTTAGCGGTCCTTGGGATACGCAGTATTTT.

The gene calls are TRBV19 and TRBJ2-2, with a weak D call TRBD2 (7 bases). Germline V lookup: CDR1 LNHDA, CDR2 SQIVND (reference sequence). With 5 bases removed from V and 4 bases from J, the gap between germline ends came to 17 bases. CDR3 length equals 16 residues. CDR3 region: CASSEGGRASTGELFF. The CDR3 DNA reads TGTGCCAGTAGTGAGGGGGGGCGAGCGAGCACCGGGGAGCTGTTTTTT.

The rearrangement uses TRBV19 and TRBJ2-5; D remains ambiguous. Germline CDR1 reads LNHDA; CDR2 reads SQIVND (reference sequence). The CDR3 loop spans 15 amino acids. Between the trimmed V and J ends, which lost 3 bases and 1 base, there was a span of 12 bases. Written as DNA, the CDR3 is TGTGCCAGTAGTATCGAGTTTGTGCTCCAAGAGACCCAGTACTTC. Amino acids: CASSIEFVLQETQYF. Together with reference TRBV19 and TRBJ2-5, the CDR3 gives the full variable domain: DGGITQSPKYLFRKEGQNVTLSCEQNLNHDAMYWYRQDPGQGLRLIYYSQIVNDFQKGDIAEGYSVSREKKESFPLTVTSAQKNPTAFYLCASSIEFVLQETQYFGPGTRLLVL.

The chain is built from TRBV6-1 and TRBJ1-1, with 7 bases that match TRBD1. Unmatched junction bases numbered 4, after V lost 8 bases and J lost 1 base. This CDR3 region has 13 residues. Germline CDR1 MNHNS, CDR2 SASEGT. CDR3 loop: CASGTGENTEAFF. The CDR3, as DNA: TGTGCCAGCGGCACAGGGGAGAACACTGAAGCTTTCTTT.

This clone was seen only a few times. This chain joins TRBV6-5 and TRBJ2-5; 9 bases line up with TRBD2. The CDR3 runs 14 residues. The germline CDR1 and CDR2 sequences are MNHEY and SVGAGI. The junction had 7 bases not matched to a gene; V was cut back by 9 bases and J by 2 bases. CDR3 nucleotides: TGTGCCAGTTTTAAAAGCGGGAGGCAAGAGACCCAGTACTTC. Its translation: CASFKSGRQETQYF.

The chain combines TRBV6-2 or TRBV6-3 with TRBJ1-2; 7 nucleotides agree with TRBD1. Germline CDR1 is MNHEY and CDR2 is SVGEGT. CDR3 length: 14 residues. V lost 3 bases to trimming and J lost 6 bases; unmatched junction nucleotides: 7. The DNA for the CDR3 is TGTGCCAGCAGTTATCTGGACAGGAGGGATGGCTACACCTTC. Translated, it gives CASSYLDRRDGYTF.

The chain links TRBV7-2 to TRBJ1-5, with TRBD1 as a possible D gene (5 bases). Germline CDR1 is SGHTA and CDR2 is FQGNSA. V dropped 0 bases and J dropped 7 bases, with 7 bases sitting between them. The CDR3 has 13 amino acids. The DNA for the CDR3 is TGTGCCAGCAGCTTAGCGGACATCCAGCCCCAGCATTTT. Protein sequence: CASSLADIQPQHF.

The rearrangement links TRBV7-8 to TRBJ1-5, with no clear D. The V gene lost 1 base and the J gene lost 0 bases, with 10 bases spanning the gap. Germline lookup yields CDR1 SGHVS and CDR2 FQNEAQ. The CDR3 sequence is 16 residues long. The CDR3 nucleotides are TGTGCCAGCAGCTTAGAGGGAGGGAATAGCAATCAGCCCCAGCATTTT. Protein sequence: CASSLEGGNSNQPQHF.

The chain has TRBV6-5 and TRBJ1-5, with D possibly matching TRBD1 (6 bases). The CDR3 loop spans 15 amino acids. Trimming took off 4 bases at V and 2 bases at J, with 12 bases between the two ends. Germline CDR1 is MNHEY and CDR2 is SVGAGI. Written as DNA, the CDR3 is TGTGCCAGCAGTTGGGCAGGGGCTGGCAATCAGCCCCAGCATTTT. It specifies CASSWAGAGNQPQHF.

As for this clone: Other nucleotide sequences in the sample specify the same CDR3. This chain joins TRBV9 and TRBJ2-5; 7 bases fit TRBD1. The CDR3 is made up of 14 amino acids. Unmatched junction bases numbered 5, after V lost 4 bases and J lost 2 bases. CDR1 and CDR2 (germline): SGDLS, YYNGEE. CDR3 sequence: CASSPGQLQETQYF. CDR3 coding DNA: TGTGCCAGCAGCCCGGGACAGCTTCAAGAGACCCAGTACTTC. Full variable domain (remainder filled in from reference TRBV9 and TRBJ2-5): DSGVTQTPKHLITATGQRVTLRCSPRSGDLSVYWYQQSLDQGLQFLIQYYNGEERAKGNILERFSAQQFPDLHSELNLSSLELGDSALYFCASSPGQLQETQYFGPGTRLLVL.

The rearrangement uses TRBV27 and TRBJ1-2, with D perhaps matching TRBD1 (5 bases). V lost 6 bases, J lost 0 bases, and 14 bases lay in between. There are 15 residues in the CDR3. Germline CDR1 and CDR2: MNHEY and SMNVEV (reference sequence). CDR3 region: CASSHLMTANYGYTF. The CDR3 DNA reads as TGTGCCAGCAGCCACCTGATGACAGCTAACTATGGCTACACCTTC.

The rearrangement uses TRBV5-1 and TRBJ2-5, with 8 bases identical to TRBD2. V shed 4 bases and J 5 bases; nucleotides not matched to a gene: 13. The CDR3 covers 16 residues. Germline CDR1 is SGHRS and CDR2 is YFSETQ. The CDR3 reads CASSPQTGGVWETQYF. The CDR3 DNA reads as TGCGCCAGCAGCCCCCAGACCGGGGGGGTCTGGGAGACCCAGTACTTC. The full variable domain, rest sourced from reference TRBV5-1 and TRBJ2-5, is KAGVTQTPRYLIKTRGQQVTLSCSPISGHRSVSWYQQTPGQGLQFLFEYFSETQRNKGNFPGRFSGRQFSNSRSEMNVSTLELGDSALYLCASSPQTGGVWETQYFGPGTRLLVL.

The chain employs TRBV19 and TRBJ2-1, with D possibly being TRBD1 (7 bases). V was pared by 9 bases and J by 15 bases, with 24 bases between. The germline V gene has CDR1 LNHDA and CDR2 SQIVND (reference sequence). The CDR3 is made up of 13 amino acids. The chain's CDR3 is CARRGTVSMGGFF. Written as DNA, the CDR3 is TGTGCCAGGAGGGGGACAGTCTCTATGGGAGGGTTCTTC.

The chain combines TRBV19 with TRBJ2-3; 7 positions match TRBD1. Trimming removed 6 bases from V and 0 bases from J; junction bases left unmatched: 15. Germline CDR1 is LNHDA and CDR2 is SQIVND (reference sequence). The CDR3 consists of 18 residues. CDR3 nucleotide sequence: TGTGCCAGTAGGCGCTTACCAGGGACAGAAAGTAGCACAGATACGCAGTATTTT. The encoded protein is CASRRLPGTESSTDTQYF. The entire variable domain, with the rest obtained from reference TRBV19 and TRBJ2-3, is as follows: DGGITQSPKYLFRKEGQNVTLSCEQNLNHDAMYWYRQDPGQGLRLIYYSQIVNDFQKGDIAEGYSVSREKKESFPLTVTSAQKNPTAFYLCASRRLPGTESSTDTQYFGPGTRLTVL.

This clone was counted once. The chain links TRBV18 to TRBJ1-2; no reliable D call. The CDR3 sequence is 14 residues long. The germline V gene encodes CDR1 KGHSH and CDR2 LQKENI. V was shortened by 3 bases and J by 2 bases, with 10 bases between the two germline ends. CDR3 nucleotides: TGTGCCAGCTCACCGGCACAGATGAACTATGGCTACACCTTC. It yields the protein CASSPAQMNYGYTF.

The chain employs TRBV3-1 (or the pseudogene TRBV3-2) and TRBJ2-7; D ambiguous. Germline V gives CDR1 LGHDT, CDR2 YNNKEL (reference sequence). The V end lost 3 bases, the J end lost 3 bases, and 9 bases lay between the germline ends. The CDR3 length is 13 residues. CDR3 coding DNA: TGTGCCAGCAGCCAGAGGCCAAACTACGAGCAGTACTTC. This codes for CASSQRPNYEQYF.

This clone was found once. The chain recombines TRBV5-4 with TRBJ2-2, with D possibly being TRBD1 (5 bases). CDR1 is SGHNT, CDR2 YYREEE, per germline (reference sequence). Trimming removed 3 bases at V and 2 bases at J, with 11 bases between. The CDR3 is 15 amino acids. The CDR3 coding sequence is TGTGCCAGCAGCTCGAAACAGGATAACACCGGGGAGCTGTTTTTT. This encodes CASSSKQDNTGELFF. The whole variable domain, remainder taken from reference TRBV5-4 and TRBJ2-2, is ETGVTQSPTHLIKTRGQQVTLRCSSQSGHNTVSWYQQALGQGPQFIFQYYREEENGRGNFPPRFSGLQFPNYSSELNVNALELDDSALYLCASSSKQDNTGELFFGEGSRLTVL.

This clone was counted a single time. This rearrangement joins TRBV28 to TRBJ2-3, with 7 nucleotides matching TRBD1. This CDR3 has 15 amino acids. Germline-derived CDR1 and CDR2 are MDHEN and SYDVKM. The V gene end was trimmed by 6 bases and the J gene end by 2 bases; junction bases not matched to a gene: 8. The CDR3 loop reads CASSRGQVDTDTQYF. In DNA, the CDR3 is TGTGCCAGCAGCCGCGGACAGGTGGACACAGATACGCAGTATTTT.

This sequence joins TRBV27 and TRBJ2-7; 7 bases are shared with TRBD1. The V gene end was trimmed by 3 bases and the J gene end by 1 base; junction bases not matched to a gene: 6. CDR1 is MNHEY and CDR2 is SMNVEV in the germline V gene (reference sequence). This CDR3 contains 15 residues. The CDR3 bases are TGTGCCAGCAGTTTGGGACAGAGGCCGTCCTACGAGCAGTACTTC. It encodes CASSLGQRPSYEQYF.

This clone was detected only a few times. This sequence joins TRBV12-5 and TRBJ2-1, with TRBD2 matching 9 bases. Trimming took 7 bases from V and 1 from J; bases not matched to a gene: 5. The CDR3 sequence is 15 residues long. Germline loops: CDR1 LGHNT, CDR2 FRNRAP. CDR3 protein: CASARAGGSYNEQFF. For the CDR3, the DNA is TGTGCTAGTGCCCGAGCGGGAGGTTCCTACAATGAGCAGTTCTTC.

The chain combines TRBV27 with TRBJ1-2; D may be TRBD1 (6 bases). CDR1 is MNHEY, CDR2 SMNVEV, per germline (reference sequence). The CDR3 sequence is 12 residues long. V was clipped by 6 bases and J by 5 bases, with 10 bases between them. CDR3 loop: CASRSQGYGYTF. CDR3 DNA sequence: TGTGCCAGCAGATCCCAGGGGTATGGCTACACCTTC.

J is TRBJ1-2 and V is TRBV6-2 or TRBV6-3, with D unclear. CDR1 and CDR2 (germline): MNHEY, SVGEGT. The CDR3 has 14 residues. Trimming shortened V by 4 bases and J by 2 bases, and 11 bases separated the two germline ends. The CDR3 sequence: CASSSPELNYGYTF. Here the CDR3 DNA reads TGTGCCAGCAGTTCCCCGGAGCTCAACTATGGCTACACCTTC.

The chain employs TRBV7-2 and TRBJ2-7; TRBD2 aligns across 11 bases. V lost 5 bases and J lost 5; bases outside the gene matches: 8. The CDR3 spans 15 residues. Germline CDR1 SGHTA, CDR2 FQGNSA. DNA of the CDR3: TGTGCCAGCAGCCCAACTAGCGGGAGTTTCCACGAGCAGTACTTC. This codes for CASSPTSGSFHEQYF.

The V call is TRBV7-2, the J call TRBJ1-1; a weak D match, TRBD1 (6 bases). The length of the CDR3 is 15 residues. CDR1 SGHTA and CDR2 FQGNSA come from the germline V gene. V gave up 4 bases and J gave up 0 bases, with 12 bases separating them. This CDR3 reads CASSSQTGLNTEAFF. CDR3 DNA sequence: TGTGCCAGCAGCTCACAGACAGGATTGAACACTGAAGCTTTCTTT.

This rearrangement joins TRBV28 to TRBJ1-4, with D possibly being TRBD1 (5 bases). The CDR3 has 15 amino acids. Germline loops: CDR1 MDHEN, CDR2 SYDVKM. Trimming cost V 6 bases and J 0 bases, with 11 bases left between them. CDR3 in amino acids: CASSPPGATNEKLFF. The DNA for the CDR3 is TGTGCCAGCAGCCCCCCGGGGGCAACTAATGAAAAACTGTTTTTT.

The chain carries TRBV3-1 (or the pseudogene TRBV3-2) and TRBJ2-5; a weak D match, TRBD1 (6 bases). CDR1 and CDR2 (germline): LGHDT, YNNKEL (reference sequence). The CDR3 sequence is 17 residues long. The ends were cut back, 2 bases at V and 4 bases at J, with 20 bases in the middle. CDR3 sequence (DNA): TGTGCCAGCAGCCAAAGGAGCGCAGGGGCTGGGGGAGAGACCCAGTACTTC. The encoded protein is CASSQRSAGAGGETQYF.

The chain combines TRBV11-2 with TRBJ1-4, with D unclear. Looked up from germline, CDR1 is SGHAT and CDR2 is FQNNGV. V was pared by 4 bases and J by 0 bases, with 6 bases between. The CDR3 extends over 14 amino acids. DNA of the CDR3: TGTGCCAGCAGCTCTACAGCAACTAATGAAAAACTGTTTTTT. Residues: CASSSTATNEKLFF. Drawing the rest from reference TRBV11-2 and TRBJ1-4, the complete variable domain is EAGVAQSPRYKIIEKRQSVAFWCNPISGHATLYWYQQILGQGPKLLIQFQNNGVVDDSQLPKDRFSAERLKGVDSTLKIQPAKLEDSAVYLCASSSTATNEKLFFGSGTQLSVL.

The rearrangement links TRBV7-2 to TRBJ2-5, with D possibly matching TRBD1 (6 bases). Germline V CDR1 and CDR2: SGHTA, FQGNSA. The ends were cut back, 5 bases at V and 5 bases at J, with 12 bases in the middle. The CDR3 runs to 13 residues. The chain's CDR3 is CASSPGVLETQYF. In DNA, the CDR3 is TGTGCCAGCAGCCCAGGGGTGTTGGAGACCCAGTACTTC. The full variable domain, completed using reference TRBV7-2 and TRBJ2-5, is GAGVSQSPSNKVTEKGKDVELRCDPISGHTALYWYRQSLGQGLEFLIYFQGNSAPDKSGLPSDRFSAERTGGSVSTLTIQRTQQEDSAVYLCASSPGVLETQYFGPGTRLLVL.

J is TRBJ2-7 and V is TRBV7-6; 15 bases are shared with TRBD2. The CDR3 is made up of 18 amino acids. V shed 4 bases and J 2 bases; nucleotides not matched to a gene: 9. Germline CDR1 reads SGHVS; CDR2 reads FNYEAQ. The CDR3 reads CASSSRPGTSGRTYEQYF. Written as DNA, the CDR3 is TGTGCCAGCAGCTCACGCCCCGGGACTAGCGGGAGGACCTACGAGCAGTACTTC.